This entry describes one T cell receptor (beta chain). Its antigen is still unknown. These data belong to a study of Ad26.COV2.S vaccination and SARS-CoV-2 variants. The CDR3 is 16 residues long. Germline V gene lookup returns CDR1 MNHEY and CDR2 SVGAGI. Trimming removed 0 bases at V and 4 bases at J, with 12 bases between. Using immunoSEQ multiplex PCR, the repertoire was profiled, and TCRdb retains in-frame clones only, with some absent. Of approximately 480,000 clones listed, 87% were seen once; the top ten hold around 13%. Treatment in this sample: roughly 18 received Ad26.COV2.S at low or high dose, single or two shots; roughly 5 received placebo; per-sample allocation not given. Collection of samples fell on day 63 after the first vaccine or placebo injection. General study points: The TCR-based breadth and depth measures might underestimate overall T cell responses.

This sequence joins TRBV6-5 and TRBJ1-4; D perhaps matches TRBD1 (5 bases). The sequenced sample was peripheral blood, obtained in a trial of Ad26.COV2.S vaccine versus placebo. This receptor was identified in a person aged 18-65 years who received the Ad26.COV2.S COVID-19 vaccine or a placebo. Written as DNA, the CDR3 is TGTGCCAGCAGTTACTCGGGCGGCAGGGATAATGAAAAACTGTTTTTT. Translated, it gives CASSYSGGRDNEKLFF.